The next 8 T cell receptor beta chains were all read from a single sample in a study of cytomegalovirus exposure and HLA in healthy donors. The repertoire was sequenced with immunoSEQ multiplex PCR; TCRdb's copy has only in-frame clones and lacks some. The sample contains approximately 130,000 clones, more than 75% of which appear only once. The sequencing sample was made of PBMCs. The receptor source for this set is a woman in her 30s in good health and CMV-seronegative.

This clone occurred a few times. This chain links TRBV19 with TRBJ2-3; D gene unclear. V lost 6 bases to trimming and J lost 2 bases, with 9 bases between them. CDR1 LNHDA and CDR2 SQIVND come from the germline V gene (reference sequence). This CDR3 spans 13 amino acids. CDR3 nucleotide sequence: TGTGCCAGTAGCTATTCATACACAGATACGCAGTATTTT. Translated: CASSYSYTDTQYF.

This rearrangement joins TRBV13 to TRBJ2-7; D gene uncertain. CDR1 and CDR2 (germline): PRHDT, FYEKMQ (reference sequence). CDR3 size: 12 residues. V lost 1 base to trimming and J lost 4 bases, with 5 bases between them. For the CDR3, the DNA is TGTGCCAGCAGCTTAGCCAGGTACGAGCAGTACTTC. Amino acids: CASSLARYEQYF.

This chain joins TRBV30 and TRBJ2-5; perhaps TRBD1 as D (6 bases). The CDR3 loop spans 13 amino acids. Germline V gene lookup returns CDR1 GTSNPN and CDR2 SVGIG (reference sequence). Trimming shortened V by 2 bases and J by 2 bases, and 9 bases separated the two germline ends. In nucleotides, the CDR3 is TGTGCCTGGAGTATGGGGGCTCAAGAGACCCAGTACTTC. It is translated as CAWSMGAQETQYF.

The chain uses TRBV30 and TRBJ2-7; D is uncertain. The CDR3 contains 11 residues. In germline, CDR1 is GTSNPN, CDR2 SVGIG (reference sequence). Trimming took off 2 bases at V and 4 bases at J, with 6 bases between the two ends. CDR3 sequence reads: CAWSILYEQYF. The CDR3 nucleotides are TGTGCCTGGAGTATTCTGTACGAGCAGTACTTC.

The V and J genes are TRBV5-1 and TRBJ2-3; D perhaps matches TRBD2 (6 bases). Germline values: CDR1 SGHRS, CDR2 YFSETQ. CDR3 length: 15 residues. Trimming pared 1 base from V and 1 base from J, leaving 10 bases between. CDR3 amino acids: CASSLRRGGTDTQYF. For the CDR3, the DNA is TGCGCCAGCAGCTTGAGGAGGGGCGGCACAGATACGCAGTATTTT.

This sequence joins TRBV10-3 and TRBJ2-2, with 7 positions matching TRBD1. Per germline, CDR1 ENHRY and CDR2 SYGVKD. CDR3 length: 14 residues. The V and J ends lost 7 bases and 1 base, in that order; junction bases with no gene match: 3. The CDR3 is CAITGGRNTGELFF. The CDR3 DNA follows: TGTGCCATCACAGGGGGTCGGAACACCGGGGAGCTGTTTTTT.

CDR3 amino acids: CACPGQGIGYTF. The DNA for the CDR3 is TGTGCCTGCCCGGGACAGGGTATTGGCTACACCTTC. The chain uses TRBV30 and TRBJ1-2; TRBD1 matches at 9 bases. Germline loops: CDR1 GTSNPN, CDR2 SVGIG (reference sequence). Trimming at V came to 6 bases and at J to 7 bases, leaving 6 bases not matched to a gene. This CDR3 has 12 amino acids.

The chain recombines TRBV10-2 with TRBJ2-5; weak D call: TRBD2 (5 bases). The CDR3 is made up of 13 amino acids. The germline gives CDR1 WSHSY, CDR2 SAAADI. Between the trimmed V and J ends, which lost 4 bases and 4 bases, there was a span of 10 bases. CDR3 protein: CASSAGFGETQYF. DNA of the CDR3: TGCGCCAGCAGTGCGGGGTTCGGAGAGACCCAGTACTTC.